This entry lists 29 T cell receptor beta chains sequenced from one sample in a study of blood T cell repertoires in COVID-19. Clones were sequenced by immunoSEQ multiplex PCR, and TCRdb holds only the in-frame ones, with some missing. The table lists about 200,000 clones, 65% to 90% of them singletons. The source material was PBMCs or T cells enriched from blood (not recorded which). The receptors were sampled from a woman between 35 and 50 years old with acute COVID-19.

The chain recombines TRBV11-2 with TRBJ1-1, with 8 bases lining up with TRBD1. This CDR3 has 15 amino acids. V shed 5 bases and J 1 base; nucleotides not matched to a gene: 6. Germline-derived CDR1 and CDR2 are SGHAT and FQNNGV. The CDR3 loop reads CASSKRTGQNTEAFF. CDR3 DNA: TGTGCCAGCAGCAAAAGGACAGGGCAGAACACTGAAGCTTTCTTT.

This clone was observed a few times. This chain's CDR3 is CAISESTREPQHF. The DNA for the CDR3 is TGTGCCATCAGTGAGTCGACCCGGGAGCCCCAGCATTTT. This chain uses TRBV10-3 with TRBJ1-5; the D is unclear. This CDR3 region has 13 residues. Between the trimmed V and J ends, which lost 0 bases and 8 bases, there was a span of 8 bases. Germline V gene data show CDR1 as ENHRY and CDR2 as SYGVKD.

The V and J genes are TRBV5-1 and TRBJ1-4; 8 positions match TRBD1. Trimming cost V 4 bases and J 8 bases; bases outside gene matches: 13. The CDR3 runs to 16 residues. Looked up from germline, CDR1 is SGHRS and CDR2 is YFSETQ. This CDR3 is CASSQTTGTGFEKLFF. The CDR3 nucleotides read TGCGCCAGCAGCCAAACGACCGGGACAGGATTCGAAAAACTGTTTTTT.

The V gene is TRBV27, the J gene TRBJ1-1; D is possibly TRBD1 (6 bases). Trimming left V 3 bases short and J 1 base short, with 12 bases between. The CDR3 covers 15 residues. CDR1 is MNHEY and CDR2 is SMNVEV in the germline V gene (reference sequence). In DNA form, the CDR3 reads TGTGCCAGCAGTTTTTGGGCAGGGGAGAACACTGAAGCTTTCTTT. Amino acids: CASSFWAGENTEAFF.

The chain couples TRBV4-2 to TRBJ2-1; 9 bases align to TRBD2. The junction had 11 bases not matched to a gene; V was cut back by 0 bases and J by 8 bases. The CDR3 has 17 amino acids. Germline-derived CDR1 and CDR2 are LGHNA and YNFKEQ. CDR3 loop: CASSQERLRGGFDEQFF. The CDR3 bases are TGTGCCAGCAGCCAAGAACGGTTGCGGGGGGGGTTCGATGAGCAGTTCTTC.

V gene TRBV6-5 combines with J gene TRBJ1-5, with 8 bases identical to TRBD1. V trimming: 5 bases; J trimming: 6 bases; junction bases outside the gene matches: 6. The CDR3 sequence is 14 residues long. Germline V lookup: CDR1 MNHEY, CDR2 SVGAGI. The CDR3 region has the DNA TGTGCCAGCAGTACCGGACAGGGTAGTCAGCCCCAGCATTTT. It codes for CASSTGQGSQPQHF.

The CDR3 here is CASSLASGGNTGELFF. The CDR3 DNA follows: TGTGCCAGCAGCCTGGCTAGCGGGGGGAACACCGGGGAGCTGTTTTTT. The chain links TRBV4-2 to TRBJ2-2; 10 bases line up with TRBD2. V shed 4 bases, J shed 1 base, and the junction held 3 bases outside the gene matches. Germline values: CDR1 LGHNA, CDR2 YNFKEQ. The CDR3 length is 16 residues.

The chain couples TRBV10-2 to TRBJ1-5; D is unclear. Germline CDR1 and CDR2: WSHSY and SAAADI. Trimming left V 10 bases short and J 0 bases short, with 7 bases between. The CDR3 runs 12 residues. Written as DNA, the CDR3 is TGCGCCACCAGCCATAGCAATCAGCCCCAGCATTTT. It is translated as CATSHSNQPQHF.

This clone occurred a few times. The chain is built from TRBV19 and TRBJ2-7, with 7 bases identical to TRBD2. J was trimmed by 4 bases and V by 4 bases; bases with no gene match: 7. The CDR3 is 14 amino acids. Germline V gene lookup returns CDR1 LNHDA and CDR2 SQIVND (reference sequence). CDR3 loop: CASSKERGGYEQYF. For the CDR3, the DNA is TGTGCCAGTAGTAAAGAGCGGGGAGGATACGAGCAGTACTTC.

The rearrangement links TRBV7-8 to TRBJ1-5; D gene ambiguous. The CDR3 covers 14 residues. The ends were cut back, 1 base at V and 4 bases at J, with 8 bases in the middle. Germline V gene sequence: CDR1 SGHVS, CDR2 FQNEAQ. The CDR3 loop reads CASSLGEANQPQHF. CDR3 in DNA: TGTGCCAGCAGCTTAGGGGAGGCAAATCAGCCCCAGCATTTT.

V and J are TRBV7-2 and TRBJ2-7; D perhaps matches TRBD1 (6 bases). The germline CDR1 and CDR2 sequences are SGHTA and FQGNSA. Trimming left V 1 base short and J 4 bases short, with 14 bases between. This CDR3 region has 15 residues. The CDR3 DNA is TGTGCCAGCAGCTTAGGCCCCGGACAGACTTACGAGCAGTACTTC. This encodes CASSLGPGQTYEQYF.

Turning to this clone: Other DNA sequences in the same sample also yield this CDR3. The rearrangement links TRBV5-1 to TRBJ2-1, with TRBD1 identical over 9 bases. With 4 bases clipped from V and 7 bases from J, the junction kept 3 bases outside the gene matches. CDR1 is SGHRS, CDR2 YFSETQ, per germline. CDR3 length equals 13 residues. As DNA, the CDR3 is TGCGCCAGCAGCCCGACAGGGGGAAATGAGCAGTTCTTC. Residues: CASSPTGGNEQFF.

The genes are TRBV30 and TRBJ2-3; the D gene is possibly TRBD2 (6 bases). CDR3 size: 15 residues. Per germline, CDR1 GTSNPN and CDR2 SVGIG (reference sequence). Trimming removed 0 bases from V and 4 bases from J, with 14 bases in between. The chain's CDR3 is CAWSVYGSFPDTQYF. Written as DNA, the CDR3 is TGTGCCTGGAGTGTTTACGGGAGTTTCCCAGATACGCAGTATTTT.

This chain uses TRBV11-2 with TRBJ2-7; TRBD2 aligns across 9 bases. The CDR3 loop spans 15 amino acids. Germline values: CDR1 SGHAT, CDR2 FQNNGV. The V gene end was trimmed by 1 base and the J gene end by 2 bases; junction bases not matched to a gene: 3. For the CDR3, the DNA is TGTGCCAGCAGCTTAGTAGTAGCGGGAGCCTACGAGCAGTACTTC. Amino acid sequence: CASSLVVAGAYEQYF.

The chain carries TRBV4-2 and TRBJ2-5, with TRBD1 matching over 11 bases. The CDR3 covers 14 residues. The germline V gene encodes CDR1 LGHNA and CDR2 YNFKEQ. The V and J ends lost 5 bases and 5 bases, in that order; junction bases with no gene match: 4. For the CDR3, the DNA is TGTGCCAGCAGCAAGGGACAGGGGGAGGAGACCCAGTACTTC. Translating it yields CASSKGQGEETQYF.

V gene TRBV14 combines with J gene TRBJ1-1; D is undetermined. The V gene lost 0 bases and the J gene lost 10 bases, with 9 bases spanning the gap. The CDR3 runs 12 residues. Germline CDR1 reads SGHDN; CDR2 reads FVKESK. CDR3 sequence (DNA): TGTGCCAGCAGCCAAGAGTGGGCAGGAGCTTTCTTT. Its protein is CASSQEWAGAFF.

The chain uses TRBV11-2 and TRBJ2-1; maybe TRBD2 (6 bases). V was clipped by 1 base and J by 5 bases, with 21 bases between them. From germline, CDR1 is SGHAT and CDR2 FQNNGV. The CDR3 spans 18 residues. The CDR3 is CASSLGARGASDHNEQFF. As DNA, the CDR3 is TGTGCCAGCAGCTTAGGGGCAAGGGGAGCTAGCGACCACAATGAGCAGTTCTTC.

The chain combines TRBV5-1 with TRBJ2-7, with D possibly being TRBD2 (6 bases). CDR1 is SGHRS, CDR2 YFSETQ, per germline. CDR3 length: 19 residues. V was trimmed by 0 bases and J by 2 bases, leaving 24 bases between them. The CDR3 coding sequence is TGCGCCAGCAGCTTGGGAATCGCGGTTAGCGGATCCTTCACCTACGAGCAGTACTTC. Protein sequence: CASSLGIAVSGSFTYEQYF.

The chain is built from TRBV28 and TRBJ2-1; 7 nucleotides line up with TRBD2. From germline, CDR1 is MDHEN and CDR2 SYDVKM. Losses at the gene ends were 4 bases for V and 5 bases for J; bases not matched to a gene: 23. The CDR3 loop spans 20 amino acids. Written as DNA, the CDR3 is TGTGCCAGCAGTTCCCCCTGGGGGGGATATCGGGAGAAGGGAGACAATGAGCAGTTCTTC. Its protein product is CASSSPWGGYREKGDNEQFF.

The rearrangement joins TRBV2 to TRBJ1-6; 7 nucleotides agree with TRBD1. Germline loops: CDR1 SNHLY, CDR2 FYNNEI. This CDR3 has 13 amino acids. V lost 7 bases, J lost 7 bases, and 4 bases stayed unmatched. The CDR3 DNA reads as TGTGCCAGCAACACAGGGGCGAATTCACCCCTCCACTTT. It is translated as CASNTGANSPLHF.

The gene calls are TRBV7-3 and TRBJ2-5; 14 positions match TRBD2. CDR1 and CDR2 (germline): SGHTA, FQGTGA. This CDR3 has 16 amino acids. Losses at the gene ends were 6 bases for V and 5 bases for J; bases not matched to a gene: 8. The CDR3 DNA is TGTGCCAGCAGTTACGGGACTAGCGGGAGAGGGGAGACCCAGTACTTC. It is translated as CASSYGTSGRGETQYF.

The rearrangement joins TRBV7-3 to TRBJ2-5, with 9 bases fitting TRBD1. The CDR3 sequence is 16 residues long. Germline-derived CDR1 and CDR2 are SGHTA and FQGTGA. The trim removed 5 bases at V and 4 bases at J, leaving 11 bases unmatched. The CDR3 region is CASSHTGGQGGETQYF. The CDR3, as DNA: TGTGCCAGCAGCCATACGGGGGGACAGGGTGGAGAGACCCAGTACTTC.

The chain recombines TRBV9 with TRBJ2-3, with D perhaps TRBD2 (5 bases). CDR3 size: 16 residues. The V and J ends lost 0 bases and 2 bases respectively, with 13 bases between them. Germline V gene data show CDR1 as SGDLS and CDR2 as YYNGEE. DNA for the CDR3: TGTGCCAGCAGCGTAGGTGGGGTCCTAGCCACAGATACGCAGTATTTT. Translation gives CASSVGGVLATDTQYF.

The CDR3 DNA reads TGTGCCAGCAGTCTCTCGACGGGTCAGCCCCAGCATTTT. As protein: CASSLSTGQPQHF. The chain has TRBV28 and TRBJ1-5; D remains unclear. The CDR3 runs 13 residues. The V end was cut by 5 bases, the J end by 6 bases, with 11 bases between. Per the germline V gene, CDR1 is MDHEN and CDR2 is SYDVKM.

V and J are TRBV13 and TRBJ2-5, with no clear D. The V end lost 4 bases, the J end lost 3 bases, and 6 bases lay between the germline ends. The germline V gene has CDR1 PRHDT and CDR2 FYEKMQ (reference sequence). This CDR3 has 12 amino acids. CDR3 sequence (DNA): TGTGCCAGCAGCTCGCGAGAAGAGACCCAGTACTTC. It codes for CASSSREETQYF.

This chain links TRBV7-8 with TRBJ2-1; the match to TRBD2 covers 8 bases. The CDR3 covers 22 residues. Per the germline V gene, CDR1 is SGHVS and CDR2 is FQNEAQ. The junction had 28 bases not matched to a gene; V was cut back by 1 base and J by 8 bases. The CDR3 reads CASSLVMSEVPRGRLAFDEQFF. The CDR3 DNA sequence: TGTGCCAGCAGCTTAGTGATGTCGGAGGTCCCAAGAGGACGACTAGCGTTCGATGAGCAGTTCTTC.

This chain uses TRBV9 with TRBJ2-6; TRBD1 aligns across 7 bases. The CDR3 runs 20 residues. Germline V gives CDR1 SGDLS, CDR2 YYNGEE. J lost 0 bases, V lost 0 bases, and 12 bases had no gene match. DNA for the CDR3: TGTGCCAGCAGCGTAGCCCCCACAGGGGCCGGCCTCTCTGGGGCCAACGTCCTGACTTTC. Its translation: CASSVAPTGAGLSGANVLTF.

The gene calls are TRBV13 and TRBJ2-2; perhaps TRBD2 as D (6 bases). In germline, CDR1 is PRHDT, CDR2 FYEKMQ (reference sequence). CDR3 length equals 13 residues. Trimming cost V 2 bases and J 13 bases, with 14 bases left between them. The CDR3 here is CASSLRAGFGLFF. The CDR3 bases are TGTGCCAGCAGCTTACGGGCGGGGTTCGGGCTGTTTTTT.

The table lists this clone with a count of one. This chain links TRBV4-3 with TRBJ1-1; D is ambiguous. In germline, CDR1 is LGHNA, CDR2 YSLEER. There are 17 residues in the CDR3. V lost 0 bases and J 0 bases, leaving 14 bases between the germline ends. Written as DNA, the CDR3 is TGCGCCAGCAGCCAAGATCAGCGGAGCGGGATGAACACTGAAGCTTTCTTT. This sequence encodes CASSQDQRSGMNTEAFF.